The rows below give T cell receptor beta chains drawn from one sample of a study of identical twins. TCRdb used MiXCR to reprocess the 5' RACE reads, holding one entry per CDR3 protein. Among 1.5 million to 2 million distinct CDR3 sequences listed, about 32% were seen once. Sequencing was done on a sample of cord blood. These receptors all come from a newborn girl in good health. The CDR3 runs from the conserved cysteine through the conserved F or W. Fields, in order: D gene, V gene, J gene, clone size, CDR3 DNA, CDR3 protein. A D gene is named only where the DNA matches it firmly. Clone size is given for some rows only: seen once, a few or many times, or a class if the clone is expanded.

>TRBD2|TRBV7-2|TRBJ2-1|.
TGTGCCAGCAGCCACCGGACTAGCGGGGGGGTAGAAAATGAGCAGTTCTTC
CASSHRTSGGVENEQFF
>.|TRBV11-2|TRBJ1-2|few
TGTGCCAGCAGCTCATTAAAACCTGGACGCCGCTATGGCTACACCTTC
CASSSLKPGRRYGYTF
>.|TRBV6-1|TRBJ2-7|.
TGTGCCAGTAATTCCGGGACAGGGGTAAGCGGGGGGCCATACGAGCAGTACTTC
CASNSGTGVSGGPYEQYF
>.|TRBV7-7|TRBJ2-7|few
TGTGCTAGCAGCCAGGGCCCGACAGCCTCCTACGAGCAGTACTTC
CASSQGPTASYEQYF
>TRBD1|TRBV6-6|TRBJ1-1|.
TGTGCCAGCAGTTATGGACAGGGGGCGAAGGGTAACACTGAAGCTTTCTTT
CASSYGQGAKGNTEAFF
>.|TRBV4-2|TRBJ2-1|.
TGTGCCAGCAGCCAAAGGCTAGGACTGAGGGGTGAGCAGTTCTTC
CASSQRLGLRGEQFF
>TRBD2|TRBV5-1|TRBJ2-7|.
TGCGCCAGCAGCCCCGGGACTAGGACCCCCAATGAGCAGTACTTC
CASSPGTRTPNEQYF
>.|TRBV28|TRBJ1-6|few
TGTGCCAGCAGTTTCATATTACTCCTAACCGCCAATTCACCCCTCCACTTT
CASSFILLLTANSPLHF
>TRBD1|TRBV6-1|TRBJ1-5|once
TGTGCCAGCAGTGAAGCGACCGGACAGGGCAATCAGCCCCAGCATTTT
CASSEATGQGNQPQHF
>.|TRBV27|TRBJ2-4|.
TGTGCCAGCAGTTTATCCAACCCTATATTAGCCAAAAACATTCAGTACTTC
CASSLSNPILAKNIQYF
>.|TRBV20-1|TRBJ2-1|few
TGCAGTGCTACCGGGACCCCCAATGAGCAGTTCTTC
CSATGTPNEQFF
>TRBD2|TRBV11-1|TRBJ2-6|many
TGTGCCAGCAGCTTCCGACTAGCGGGTTTCTCTGGGGCCAACGTCCTGACTTTC
CASSFRLAGFSGANVLTF
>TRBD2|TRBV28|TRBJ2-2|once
TGTGCCAGCAGCCGCCCGTGGACCGGACTAGCGGCAAACACCGGGGAGCTGTTTTTT
CASSRPWTGLAANTGELFF
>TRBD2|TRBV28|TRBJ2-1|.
TGTGCCAGCAGCCAATCACTAGCGGGCTTTTTTAATGAGCAGTTCTTC
CASSQSLAGFFNEQFF
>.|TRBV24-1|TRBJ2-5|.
TGTGCCACCAGTGATTTGACGTGGGAGACCCAGTACTTC
CATSDLTWETQYF
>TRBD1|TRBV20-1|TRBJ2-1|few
TGCAGTGCTTACAGGGGCAATGAGCAGTTCTTC
CSAYRGNEQFF
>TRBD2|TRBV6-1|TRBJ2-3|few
TGTGCCAGCACCAAAACCCCTGCGGGGGACACAGATACGCAGTATTTT
CASTKTPAGDTDTQYF
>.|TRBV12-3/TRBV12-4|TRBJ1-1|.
TGTGCCAGCAGACAAATTATGGGGGGCACTGAAGCTTTCTTT
CASRQIMGGTEAFF
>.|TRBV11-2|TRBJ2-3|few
TGTGCCAGCAGCCCCCGACGCGCCACAGATACGCAGTATTTT
CASSPRRATDTQYF
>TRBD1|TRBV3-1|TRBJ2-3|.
TGTGCCAGCAGCCAACCGGCACCGGGACAGGGCGCAGATACGCAGTATTTT
CASSQPAPGQGADTQYF
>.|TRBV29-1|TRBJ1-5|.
TGCAGCGTTGGGCAGGGGAGGTCTCAGCCCCAGCATTTT
CSVGQGRSQPQHF
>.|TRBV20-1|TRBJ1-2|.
TGCAGTGCTAGGGGTACGGACGGATCTAACTATGGCTACACCTTC
CSARGTDGSNYGYTF
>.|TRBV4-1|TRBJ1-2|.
TGCGCCAGCAGCCAAGATACCGGGACACCCTATGGCTACACCTTC
CASSQDTGTPYGYTF
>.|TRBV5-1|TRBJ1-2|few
TGCGCCAGCAGCTTGGGTGGACAGCCGAGTTCCTATGGCTACACCTTC
CASSLGGQPSSYGYTF
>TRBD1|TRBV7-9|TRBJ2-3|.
TGTGCCAGCGAGCCCGGGACAGCCACAGATGCGCAGTATTTT
CASEPGTATDAQYF
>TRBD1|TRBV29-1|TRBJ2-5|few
TGCAGCGTTGGGACAGGGGTAGAGACCCAGTACTTC
CSVGTGVETQYF
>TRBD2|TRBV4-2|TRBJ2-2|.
TGTGCCAGCAGCCAGAGCGGGGCGAACACCGGGGAGCTGTTTTTT
CASSQSGANTGELFF
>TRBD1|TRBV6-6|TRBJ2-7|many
TGTGCCAGCAGTTACGCCCAGGGGGCCTACGAGCAGTACTTC
CASSYAQGAYEQYF
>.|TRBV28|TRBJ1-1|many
TGCGCCAGCAGCTTGTGGGGTTCTGAAGCTTTCTTT
CASSLWGSEAFF
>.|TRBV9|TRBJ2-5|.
TGTGCCAGCAGCGTGGGGGGGGCTGGGGAGACCCAGTACTTC
CASSVGGAGETQYF
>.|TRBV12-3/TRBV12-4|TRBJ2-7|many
TGTGCCAGCAGTTTAGGCCACGGCTCCGAGCAGTACTTC
CASSLGHGSEQYF
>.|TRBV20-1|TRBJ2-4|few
TGCAGTGCTAGCCTTTTACCTCCTATATCAGGGGCCAAAAACATTCAGTACTTC
CSASLLPPISGAKNIQYF
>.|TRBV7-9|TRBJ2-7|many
TGTGCCAGCAGCTTAGCGAACAACTACGAGCAGTACTTC
CASSLANNYEQYF